The source of this TCR beta chain is a study of cytomegalovirus exposure and HLA in healthy donors. Overall study: Genetic ancestry analysis placed about 80% of the 300 to 500 donors that were genotyped in the Caucasian-associated cluster. Whole-study findings and limits: The listing of 150 to 200 TCR beta chains classed them as cytomegalovirus-associated. Segments of the TCR beta V type were, in most cases, productive about 87% or about 30% of the time in an earlier analysis. When a later analysis compared HLA-associated TCR beta chains with equally common others, the HLA-associated chains turned out to be more clonally expanded and to have lower generation probabilities.

This clone has only a few counts. Its matching antigen is unknown. This CDR3 contains 13 residues. Unmatched junction bases numbered 4, after V lost 4 bases and J lost 7 bases. Per the germline V gene, CDR1 is SGHNT and CDR2 is YYREEE (reference sequence). Researchers ran the PCR with 60 Vbeta and 13 Jbeta primers. TCRdb's copy holds only in-frame clones and misses some; the assay was immunoSEQ multiplex PCR. This sample has about 100,000 clones, with approximately 75% found just once. This rearrangement joins TRBV5-4 to TRBJ1-2; 10 bases map to TRBD1. The sample taken for sequencing was PBMCs. The sequence was obtained from a female donor in good health and CMV-seropositive. The CDR3: CASSPGQGGGYTF. The CDR3 DNA sequence: TGTGCCAGCAGCCCCGGACAGGGGGGTGGCTACACCTTC.